This entry lists 29 T cell receptor beta chains sequenced from one sample in a study of blood T cell repertoires in COVID-19. The table came from immunoSEQ multiplex PCR; TCRdb's copy has only in-frame clones and leaves some out. The data contain approximately 470,000 clones, about nine tenths of them singletons. Sequenced input: PBMCs or T cells enriched from blood (not recorded which). All receptors come from a woman aged 18-35 years who had recovered from COVID-19.

This clone has a single count. The chain carries TRBV19 and TRBJ1-5; no clear D gene. V was trimmed by 3 bases and J by 5 bases, leaving 14 bases between them. The CDR3 covers 15 residues. Germline CDR1 reads LNHDA; CDR2 reads SQIVND (reference sequence). This CDR3 is CASSISTADYQPQHF. DNA of the CDR3: TGTGCCAGTAGTATTTCCACAGCCGATTATCAGCCCCAGCATTTT.

This chain uses TRBV30 with TRBJ1-6, with D maybe TRBD1 (6 bases). The CDR3 has 12 amino acids. Germline CDR1 GTSNPN, CDR2 SVGIG (reference sequence). V lost 5 bases and J lost 7, with 9 bases in between. The CDR3 region has the DNA TGTGCCTGGGACAGGCGGAATTCACCCCTCCACTTT. Its translation: CAWDRRNSPLHF.

The CDR3 loop reads CASAPSGGAGSIADTQYF. The CDR3, as DNA: TGTGCCAGCGCCCCCTCGGGGGGTGCGGGGTCGATTGCAGATACGCAGTATTTT. This chain connects TRBV11-2 to TRBJ2-3; 7 nucleotides line up with TRBD2. Germline lookup yields CDR1 SGHAT and CDR2 FQNNGV. The CDR3 contains 18 residues. V trimming: 8 bases; J trimming: 4 bases; junction bases outside the gene matches: 21.

V gene TRBV24-1 combines with J gene TRBJ2-5; a possible D gene is TRBD2 (5 bases). The germline CDR1 and CDR2 sequences are KGHDR and SFDVKD. The V end was cut by 3 bases, the J end by 7 bases, with 8 bases between. The CDR3 is 12 amino acids. Here the CDR3 DNA reads TGTGCCACCAGTGATATTGAGGGGACCCAGTACTTC. Translation gives CATSDIEGTQYF.

This rearrangement joins TRBV28 to TRBJ2-7, with 11 bases matching TRBD1. CDR3 length equals 17 residues. Germline V gene data show CDR1 as MDHEN and CDR2 as SYDVKM. The junction had 17 bases not matched to a gene; V was cut back by 6 bases and J by 7 bases. The CDR3 sequence: CASSQFRTGGGVGEQYF. Written as DNA, the CDR3 is TGTGCCAGCAGCCAATTCAGGACAGGGGGCGGGGTAGGGGAGCAGTACTTC.

The rearrangement joins TRBV19 to TRBJ1-5, with 7 bases that match TRBD1. This CDR3 spans 17 amino acids. CDR1 and CDR2 (germline): LNHDA, SQIVND (reference sequence). J was trimmed by 4 bases and V by 5 bases; bases with no gene match: 14. CDR3 sequence: CASSPLRGTASNQPQHF. DNA for the CDR3: TGTGCCAGTAGTCCTCTTAGGGGGACAGCTTCTAATCAGCCCCAGCATTTT.

This sequence joins TRBV5-5 and TRBJ1-2; 12 bases agree with TRBD1. The CDR3 extends over 13 amino acids. The germline gives CDR1 SGHKS, CDR2 YYEKEE (reference sequence). V trimming: 3 bases; J trimming: 11 bases; junction bases outside the gene matches: 5. The CDR3 nucleotides read TGTGCCAGCAGCTCCGGGACAGGGGGCGTTTACACCTTC. The encoded protein is CASSSGTGGVYTF.

This clone was observed a handful of times. This chain links TRBV14 with TRBJ2-1, with D possibly matching TRBD1 (6 bases). Germline CDR1 SGHDN, CDR2 FVKESK. With 3 bases removed from V and 5 bases from J, the gap between germline ends came to 8 bases. The CDR3 totals 13 residues. CDR3 loop: CASSQWDNNEQFF. The DNA of the CDR3 is TGTGCCAGCAGCCAGTGGGACAACAATGAGCAGTTCTTC.

The rearrangement joins TRBV30 to TRBJ1-2; 8 nucleotides align to TRBD1. Germline values: CDR1 GTSNPN, CDR2 SVGIG (reference sequence). V lost 1 base and J lost 3; bases outside the gene matches: 7. CDR3 length: 15 residues. The CDR3 loop is CAWSALRQGHYGYTF. CDR3 nucleotide sequence: TGTGCCTGGAGTGCCCTTCGACAGGGGCACTATGGCTACACCTTC.

The rearrangement uses TRBV12-3 or TRBV12-4 and TRBJ2-1; D is perhaps TRBD2 (6 bases). The CDR3 totals 12 residues. Deletions cut 6 bases from V and 6 bases from J, with 9 bases between. CDR3 in DNA: TGTGCCAGCAGCAATAGCGGCAATGAGCAGTTCTTC. Amino acids: CASSNSGNEQFF.

The rearrangement uses TRBV5-1 and TRBJ1-4, with 9 bases aligning to TRBD1. V shed 4 bases, J shed 8 bases, and the junction held 15 bases outside the gene matches. The CDR3 spans 17 residues. Germline V gene sequence: CDR1 SGHRS, CDR2 YFSETQ. The CDR3, as DNA: TGCGCCAGCAGCCTAACCACCTCCGGGACAGGGAGGGAAAAACTGTTTTTT. It yields the protein CASSLTTSGTGREKLFF. Full variable domain (rest looked up from reference TRBV5-1 and TRBJ1-4): KAGVTQTPRYLIKTRGQQVTLSCSPISGHRSVSWYQQTPGQGLQFLFEYFSETQRNKGNFPGRFSGRQFSNSRSEMNVSTLELGDSALYLCASSLTTSGTGREKLFFGSGTQLSVL.

The CDR3 DNA is TGTGCCAGCAGTTTATCCGCTAGCACTGAAGCTTTCTTT. Amino acids: CASSLSASTEAFF. The chain combines TRBV27 with TRBJ1-1, with D unresolved. The CDR3 spans 13 residues. CDR1 and CDR2 (germline): MNHEY, SMNVEV (reference sequence). The V gene lost 0 bases and the J gene lost 4 bases, with 6 bases spanning the gap.

The count of this clone is one. The chain links TRBV5-6 to TRBJ1-5, with 9 nucleotides matching TRBD1. The junction had 7 bases not matched to a gene; V was cut back by 5 bases and J by 7 bases. Germline CDR1 and CDR2: SGHDT and YYEEEE. This CDR3 contains 14 residues. CDR3 region: CASSPGTGTQPQHF. In DNA, the CDR3 is TGTGCCAGCAGTCCCGGGACAGGGACGCAGCCCCAGCATTTT. The full variable domain, completed using reference TRBV5-6 and TRBJ1-5, is DAGVTQSPTHLIKTRGQQVTLRCSPKSGHDTVSWYQQALGQGPQFIFQYYEEEERQRGNFPDRFSGHQFPNYSSELNVNALLLGDSALYLCASSPGTGTQPQHFGDGTRLSIL.

The genes are TRBV7-9 and TRBJ1-1; no firm D call. CDR1 and CDR2 (germline): SEHNR, FQNEAQ (reference sequence). The CDR3 extends over 15 amino acids. V shed 5 bases and J shed 0 bases, with 13 bases lying between them. The CDR3 nucleotides are TGTGCCAGCAGCCCGCCGAGCTCGTTGAACACTGAAGCTTTCTTT. Translating it yields CASSPPSSLNTEAFF.

This sequence joins TRBV5-5 and TRBJ1-5, with a possible D match to TRBD1 (5 bases). V was shortened by 3 bases and J by 5 bases, with 12 bases between the two germline ends. The CDR3 runs to 14 residues. Germline-derived CDR1 and CDR2 are SGHKS and YYEKEE (reference sequence). The CDR3 DNA is TGTGCCAGCAGCTCGGGAGGGACGTATCAGCCCCAGCATTTT. Amino acid sequence: CASSSGGTYQPQHF.

V usage is TRBV6-1 and J usage is TRBJ1-5, with TRBD1 matching over 7 bases. Per the germline V gene, CDR1 is MNHNS and CDR2 is SASEGT. CDR3 length: 17 amino acids. V dropped 2 bases and J dropped 7; count of bases not matched to a gene: 14. CDR3 sequence: CASSEQGDPSDRQPQHF. In DNA, the CDR3 is TGTGCCAGCAGTGAACAGGGGGACCCCTCCGACAGGCAGCCCCAGCATTTT.

The chain is built from TRBV2 and TRBJ1-3; 10 nucleotides line up with TRBD1. V was pared by 5 bases and J by 2 bases, with 3 bases of the junction left unmatched. The CDR3 contains 15 residues. CDR1 SNHLY and CDR2 FYNNEI come from the germline V gene. CDR3 residues: CASSPGQGAGNTIYF. The DNA of the CDR3 is TGTGCCAGCAGTCCAGGACAGGGGGCTGGAAACACCATATATTTT.

This rearrangement joins TRBV18 to TRBJ2-7; D is possibly TRBD2 (6 bases). V dropped 3 bases and J dropped 4 bases, with 16 bases sitting between them. Germline-derived CDR1 and CDR2 are KGHSH and LQKENI. The CDR3 sequence is 15 residues long. CDR3 nucleotides: TGTGCCAGCTCACCGGGACGGGGACTTGGTTACGAGCAGTACTTC. Amino acids: CASSPGRGLGYEQYF.

CDR3 protein: CASSLGHNPDNSPLHF. The CDR3 bases are TGTGCCAGCAGCTTGGGACATAACCCAGATAATTCACCCCTCCACTTT. The chain combines TRBV5-5 with TRBJ1-6; D remains ambiguous. From germline, CDR1 is SGHKS and CDR2 YYEKEE (reference sequence). V lost 0 bases to trimming and J lost 5 bases, with 12 bases between them. The CDR3 length is 16 residues.

This chain joins TRBV4-1 and TRBJ2-3; 8 positions agree with TRBD2. Germline CDR1 MGHRA, CDR2 YSYEKL. Germline trimming cut 1 base from V and 5 bases from J; bases unmatched to any gene: 11. The CDR3 covers 17 residues. The DNA of the CDR3 is TGCGCCAGCAGCCAAGGGAGGCGGGGGGCTCTCCGAGATACGCAGTATTTT. It is translated as CASSQGRRGALRDTQYF.

The genes are TRBV2 and TRBJ2-1, with 9 nucleotides matching TRBD2. The V segment lost 6 bases and the J segment 8 bases; nucleotides outside the gene matches: 14. Looked up from germline, CDR1 is SNHLY and CDR2 is FYNNEI. The CDR3 length is 16 residues. This chain's CDR3 is CASSLGAGGSLDEQFF. DNA of the CDR3: TGTGCCAGCAGCCTCGGGGCGGGGGGGTCTCTGGATGAGCAGTTCTTC.

The V call is TRBV6-1, the J call TRBJ1-5; 8 positions match TRBD1. Per the germline V gene, CDR1 is MNHNS and CDR2 is SASEGT. V lost 3 bases to trimming and J lost 4 bases; unmatched junction nucleotides: 8. The CDR3 has 16 residues. The CDR3 nucleotides read TGTGCCAGCAGTGATCGAGACAGGGGCTATAATCAGCCCCAGCATTTT. It encodes CASSDRDRGYNQPQHF.

This chain joins TRBV19 and TRBJ1-2, with D uncertain. V was cut by 0 bases and J by 5 bases, with 16 bases left in between. There are 16 residues in the CDR3. CDR1 and CDR2 (germline): LNHDA, SQIVND (reference sequence). The CDR3 here is CASSIEGSSLEYGYTF. Here the CDR3 DNA reads TGTGCCAGTAGTATAGAAGGCAGCTCCCTAGAGTATGGCTACACCTTC.

The rearrangement joins TRBV19 to TRBJ2-3; tentative D call: TRBD1 (6 bases). The CDR3 runs 14 residues. Germline loops: CDR1 LNHDA, CDR2 SQIVND (reference sequence). The V gene lost 9 bases and the J gene lost 2 bases, with 15 bases spanning the gap. The CDR3 here is CASRRTVFTDTQYF. CDR3 nucleotide sequence: TGTGCCAGCCGCCGGACAGTCTTCACAGATACGCAGTATTTT.

This clone was seen a handful of times. The DNA for the CDR3 is TGCGCCAGCAGCTTGGATCAGGGGAGCTCCTACAATGAGCAGTTCTTC. It is translated as CASSLDQGSSYNEQFF. The rearrangement uses TRBV5-1 and TRBJ2-1; maybe TRBD1 (6 bases). CDR1 and CDR2 from the germline V gene are SGHRS and YFSETQ. The CDR3 loop spans 16 amino acids. With 0 bases removed from V and 0 bases from J, the gap between germline ends came to 10 bases.

This clone appeared a single time. The chain has TRBV13 and TRBJ2-7; D possibly corresponds to TRBD1 (6 bases). This CDR3 region has 13 residues. V dropped 9 bases and J dropped 5 bases, with 17 bases sitting between them. Germline V gene data show CDR1 as PRHDT and CDR2 as FYEKMQ (reference sequence). The DNA of the CDR3 is TGTGCCAGTAACGCAGGTCACAGGGACGAGCAGTACTTC. Its protein is CASNAGHRDEQYF.

The table lists this clone with a count of one. A read error may account for a junction end that differs from germline. This chain links TRBV5-5 with TRBJ2-2; a possible D gene is TRBD1 (6 bases). The CDR3 consists of 16 residues. Germline CDR1 is SGHKS and CDR2 is YYEKEE (reference sequence). CDR3 residues: CASSAGRDTYTGKLFF. CDR3 DNA sequence: TGTGCCAGCAGCGCTGGCAGGGACACATACACCGGGAAGCTGTTTTTT. The entire variable domain, with the rest obtained from reference TRBV5-5 and TRBJ2-2, is as follows: DAGVTQSPTHLIKTRGQQVTLRCSPISGHKSVSWYQQVLGQGPQFIFQYYEKEERGRGNFPDRFSARQFPNYSSELNVNALLLGDSALYLCASSAGRDTYTGKLFFGEGSRLTVL.

The chain is built from TRBV7-2 and TRBJ2-1, with a weak D call TRBD2 (6 bases). The CDR3 covers 13 residues. The germline V gene has CDR1 SGHTA and CDR2 FQGNSA. The V gene lost 1 base and the J gene lost 8 bases, with 9 bases spanning the gap. The CDR3 coding sequence is TGTGCCAGCAGCTTAGGACCGGGGGATGAGCAGTTCTTC. It codes for CASSLGPGDEQFF.

The V call is TRBV4-2, the J call TRBJ2-3; TRBD1 aligns across 7 bases. The CDR3 contains 15 residues. Unmatched junction bases numbered 10, after V lost 8 bases and J lost 2 bases. Looked up from germline, CDR1 is LGHNA and CDR2 is YNFKEQ. CDR3 region: CASAARDSVTDTQYF. CDR3 in DNA: TGTGCCAGCGCAGCCCGGGACAGCGTCACAGATACGCAGTATTTT.